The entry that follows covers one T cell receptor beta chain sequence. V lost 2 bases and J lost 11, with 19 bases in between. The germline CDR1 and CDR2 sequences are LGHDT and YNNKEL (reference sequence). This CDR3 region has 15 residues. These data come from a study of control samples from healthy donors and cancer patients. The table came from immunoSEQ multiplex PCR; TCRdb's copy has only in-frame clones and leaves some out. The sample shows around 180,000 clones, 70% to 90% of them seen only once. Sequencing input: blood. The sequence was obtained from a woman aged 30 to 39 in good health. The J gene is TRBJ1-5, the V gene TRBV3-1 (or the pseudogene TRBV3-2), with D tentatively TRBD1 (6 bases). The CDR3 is CASSQSQGPLGAQHF. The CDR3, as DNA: TGTGCCAGCAGCCAATCACAGGGCCCGCTGGGGGCCCAGCATTTT.